This T cell receptor (beta chain) was obtained from a study of monozygotic twins with inflammatory bowel disease. Regarding the study as a whole: Backing was not found for a single strong signal or clonotype associated with IBD. Differing T cell subtypes remained indistinguishable.

A word on this clonotype: The target antigen is unknown.

Template switching appended UMIs that held a 6-nucleotide sample barcode. TCRdb reanalyzed the 5' RACE reads, giving one entry per CDR3 protein sequence and no DNA. Recorded for this sample: roughly 150,000 distinct CDR3 sequences. The CDR3 spans 14 residues. Germline lookup yields CDR1 SGHRS and CDR2 YFSETQ. The clonotype was recovered from a human donor with ulcerative colitis or Crohn's disease, or a healthy co-twin of an affected twin (not recorded which). The sequenced material came from blood. The chain uses TRBV5-1 and TRBJ2-5. The CDR3 sequence is CASSLVATQETQYF.